This note documents a single T cell receptor beta chain sequence. The CDR3 extends over 16 amino acids. Losses at the gene ends were 3 bases for V and 0 bases for J; bases not matched to a gene: 8. Germline assignment: CDR1 MDHEN and CDR2 SYDVKM. This table comes from immunoSEQ multiplex PCR, and its TCRdb copy is limited to in-frame clones, with some not included. Of approximately 160,000 clones in the sample, 80% to 90% were seen once. This sample is drawn from a study of blood T cell repertoires in COVID-19. Study-wide background: Nucleic acid was either cDNA or gDNA, and it came from T cells, B-cell-depleted T cells, or PBMCs.

The clonotype was recovered from an elderly woman with acute or convalescent COVID-19. Sequences were obtained from peripheral blood. The rearrangement joins TRBV28 to TRBJ2-7, with 7 bases that match TRBD2. CDR3 bases: TGTGCCAGCAGTTTCCGCTTGGGCGGGAGCTCCTACGAGCAGTACTTC. Its translation: CASSFRLGGSSYEQYF.